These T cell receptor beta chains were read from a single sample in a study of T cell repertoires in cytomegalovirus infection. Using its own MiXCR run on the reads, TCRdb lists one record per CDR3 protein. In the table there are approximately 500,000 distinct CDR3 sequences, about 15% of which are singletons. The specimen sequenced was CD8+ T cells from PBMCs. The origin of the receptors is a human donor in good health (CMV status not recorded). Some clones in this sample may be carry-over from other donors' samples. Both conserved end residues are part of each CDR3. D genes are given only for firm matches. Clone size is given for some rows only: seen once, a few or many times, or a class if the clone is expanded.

cdr3_nt: TGTGCCAGCAGCGCTAAGACTAGAACCGGGGAGCTGTTTTTT; cdr3_aa: CASSAKTRTGELFF; d_call: -; v_call: TRBV28; j_call: TRBJ2-2; cdr3_length: 14; clone_size: -
cdr3_nt: TGTGCCAGCAAGGGGCAGACGGACAGGGGGCGGATTGGCAATCAGCCCCAGCATTTT; cdr3_aa: CASKGQTDRGRIGNQPQHF; d_call: TRBD1; v_call: TRBV2; j_call: TRBJ1-5; cdr3_length: 19; clone_size: many
cdr3_nt: TGTGCCAGCAGCCCCCGGAGGATGAACACTGAAGCTTTCTTT; cdr3_aa: CASSPRRMNTEAFF; d_call: -; v_call: TRBV7-6; j_call: TRBJ1-1; cdr3_length: 14; clone_size: many
cdr3_nt: TGTGCCAGCAGCCTCCTCTACGGGGTTGATCAAGAGACCCAGTACTTC; cdr3_aa: CASSLLYGVDQETQYF; d_call: -; v_call: TRBV7-2; j_call: TRBJ2-5; cdr3_length: 16; clone_size: many
cdr3_nt: TGTGCCAGCAGTGAAGCTCCGACCCCGAACACTGAAGCTTTCTTT; cdr3_aa: CASSEAPTPNTEAFF; d_call: -; v_call: TRBV6-1; j_call: TRBJ1-1; cdr3_length: 15; clone_size: many
cdr3_nt: TGTGCCAGCATTCTTGGCGGGAGGGGCACCGGGGAGCTGTTTTTT; cdr3_aa: CASILGGRGTGELFF; d_call: TRBD2; v_call: TRBV6-1; j_call: TRBJ2-2; cdr3_length: 15; clone_size: many
cdr3_nt: TGTGCCAGCAGTTCAGGAGAATCAGATACGCAGTATTTT; cdr3_aa: CASSSGESDTQYF; d_call: -; v_call: TRBV28; j_call: TRBJ2-3; cdr3_length: 13; clone_size: many
cdr3_nt: TGTGCCAGCAGCTTAGGGCAGGGGGCCTACGTGCAGTACTTC; cdr3_aa: CASSLGQGAYVQYF; d_call: TRBD1; v_call: TRBV11-2; j_call: TRBJ2-7; cdr3_length: 14; clone_size: -
cdr3_nt: TGCGCCAGCAGCCCGTACACAGGGGGAGAAGGAACTGAAGCTTTCTTT; cdr3_aa: CASSPYTGGEGTEAFF; d_call: TRBD1; v_call: TRBV4-1; j_call: TRBJ1-1; cdr3_length: 16; clone_size: few
cdr3_nt: TGTGCCGTTGCCCTCACGGGGGCGTCCTACGAGCAGTACTTC; cdr3_aa: CAVALTGASYEQYF; d_call: -; v_call: TRBV6-5; j_call: TRBJ2-7; cdr3_length: 14; clone_size: few
cdr3_nt: TGTGCCAGCAGCTTCGGGGATAGCAATCAGCCCCAGCATTTT; cdr3_aa: CASSFGDSNQPQHF; d_call: -; v_call: TRBV7-9; j_call: TRBJ1-5; cdr3_length: 14; clone_size: many
cdr3_nt: TGCAGTGCTAGAGACCTCGGGACTAGCGGTAACGAGCAGTACTTC; cdr3_aa: CSARDLGTSGNEQYF; d_call: TRBD2; v_call: TRBV20-1; j_call: TRBJ2-7; cdr3_length: 15; clone_size: -
cdr3_nt: TGTGCCAGCAGTTTATTGGACGGCAATCAGCCCCAGCATTTT; cdr3_aa: CASSLLDGNQPQHF; d_call: -; v_call: TRBV27; j_call: TRBJ1-5; cdr3_length: 14; clone_size: few
cdr3_nt: TGCGCCAGCGGATCCCGTGGGGGACAGAACACTGAAGCTTTCTTT; cdr3_aa: CASGSRGGQNTEAFF; d_call: -; v_call: TRBV5-1; j_call: TRBJ1-1; cdr3_length: 15; clone_size: -
cdr3_nt: TGCAGTGCTAGCTCCGGGGGCATCACAGATACGCAGTATTTT; cdr3_aa: CSASSGGITDTQYF; d_call: -; v_call: TRBV20-1; j_call: TRBJ2-3; cdr3_length: 14; clone_size: few
cdr3_nt: TGTGCCAGCAGTCGGACAGGGTACGAGCAGTACTTC; cdr3_aa: CASSRTGYEQYF; d_call: TRBD1; v_call: TRBV7-9; j_call: TRBJ2-7; cdr3_length: 12; clone_size: many
cdr3_nt: TGTGCCAGCAGTTACCTTTTGGGTATGAACACTGAAGCTTTCTTT; cdr3_aa: CASSYLLGMNTEAFF; d_call: -; v_call: TRBV6-5; j_call: TRBJ1-1; cdr3_length: 15; clone_size: many
cdr3_nt: TGTGCCAGTAGTACTGTCAAAACGAACACCGGGGAGCTGTTTTTT; cdr3_aa: CASSTVKTNTGELFF; d_call: -; v_call: TRBV19; j_call: TRBJ2-2; cdr3_length: 15; clone_size: few
cdr3_nt: TGTGCCAGCACCCTTCGTTTTAGCGGGAGGGCTGAGCAGTACTTC; cdr3_aa: CASTLRFSGRAEQYF; d_call: TRBD2; v_call: TRBV5-6; j_call: TRBJ2-7; cdr3_length: 15; clone_size: few
cdr3_nt: TGTGCCAGCAGCTTGGGTGGGGAGGATTACTTC; cdr3_aa: CASSLGGEDYF; d_call: -; v_call: TRBV5-4; j_call: TRBJ2-5; cdr3_length: 11; clone_size: many
cdr3_nt: TGTGCCAGCAGCTACTACAGCAACTATGGCTACACCTTC; cdr3_aa: CASSYYSNYGYTF; d_call: -; v_call: TRBV7-9; j_call: TRBJ1-2; cdr3_length: 13; clone_size: many
cdr3_nt: TGTGCCAGCAGTACCCGACACCTCCACTATGGCTACACCTTC; cdr3_aa: CASSTRHLHYGYTF; d_call: -; v_call: TRBV6-5; j_call: TRBJ1-2; cdr3_length: 14; clone_size: once
cdr3_nt: TGTGCCAGCAGCCAACTCTCAGCGGGGGGCCATTACAATGAGCAGTTCTTC; cdr3_aa: CASSQLSAGGHYNEQFF; d_call: TRBD2; v_call: TRBV4-2; j_call: TRBJ2-1; cdr3_length: 17; clone_size: many
cdr3_nt: TGTGCCACCAGCAGGACAGGGTCTGGAAACACCATATATTTT; cdr3_aa: CATSRTGSGNTIYF; d_call: TRBD1; v_call: TRBV15; j_call: TRBJ1-3; cdr3_length: 14; clone_size: many
cdr3_nt: TGTGCCAGCAGCGATTTCTCTGGAAACACCATATATTTT; cdr3_aa: CASSDFSGNTIYF; d_call: -; v_call: TRBV7-4; j_call: TRBJ1-3; cdr3_length: 13; clone_size: many
cdr3_nt: TGTGCCAGTAGTATAGCGGCAGGGTGGCACTACGAGCAGTACTTC; cdr3_aa: CASSIAAGWHYEQYF; d_call: -; v_call: TRBV19; j_call: TRBJ2-7; cdr3_length: 15; clone_size: -
cdr3_nt: TGTGCCAGCAGCGGCCGGGACAGTGGAAACACCATATATTTT; cdr3_aa: CASSGRDSGNTIYF; d_call: TRBD1; v_call: TRBV7-9; j_call: TRBJ1-3; cdr3_length: 14; clone_size: many
cdr3_nt: TGTGCCAGCAGTGTTACAGTGAACACTGAAGCTTTCTTT; cdr3_aa: CASSVTVNTEAFF; d_call: -; v_call: TRBV2; j_call: TRBJ1-1; cdr3_length: 13; clone_size: -
cdr3_nt: TGTGCCACCAGTGCGGGACAGGGCTTCACTGAAGCTTTCTTT; cdr3_aa: CATSAGQGFTEAFF; d_call: TRBD1; v_call: TRBV24-1; j_call: TRBJ1-1; cdr3_length: 14; clone_size: -
cdr3_nt: TGTGCCAGCGACCTTAAGCGGGCGGCCCCGAACACTGAAGCTTTCTTT; cdr3_aa: CASDLKRAAPNTEAFF; d_call: -; v_call: TRBV6-1; j_call: TRBJ1-1; cdr3_length: 16; clone_size: many
cdr3_nt: TGTGCCTGTCGACATGAAGTCGCCTACAATGAGCAGTTCTTC; cdr3_aa: CACRHEVAYNEQFF; d_call: -; v_call: TRBV30; j_call: TRBJ2-1; cdr3_length: 14; clone_size: few
cdr3_nt: TGTGCCAGCAGTCCCCGGGGCCTGTGGAGTAAGGATGAGCAGTTCTTC; cdr3_aa: CASSPRGLWSKDEQFF; d_call: -; v_call: TRBV6-5; j_call: TRBJ2-1; cdr3_length: 16; clone_size: -
cdr3_nt: TGTGCCAGCAGCCAAGACCCGGCCGCAGAGCAGTACTTC; cdr3_aa: CASSQDPAAEQYF; d_call: -; v_call: TRBV14; j_call: TRBJ2-7; cdr3_length: 13; clone_size: many
cdr3_nt: TGTGCCAGCAGTGAGAGGGCTAGCGGGGGCTTCAATGAGCAGTTCTTC; cdr3_aa: CASSERASGGFNEQFF; d_call: TRBD2; v_call: TRBV6-4; j_call: TRBJ2-1; cdr3_length: 16; clone_size: many
cdr3_nt: TGTGCCAGCGGGGGGACGGTGAACACTGAAGCTTTCTTT; cdr3_aa: CASGGTVNTEAFF; d_call: -; v_call: TRBV2; j_call: TRBJ1-1; cdr3_length: 13; clone_size: -
cdr3_nt: TGTGCCAGCTACTCCGGGACAGGGTTCGGCTACACCTTC; cdr3_aa: CASYSGTGFGYTF; d_call: TRBD1; v_call: TRBV7-9; j_call: TRBJ1-2; cdr3_length: 13; clone_size: -
cdr3_nt: TGTGCCAGCAGTTGTAGACCGGGAGAGTGTACCGGGGAGCTGTTTTTT; cdr3_aa: CASSCRPGECTGELFF; d_call: -; v_call: TRBV6-6; j_call: TRBJ2-2; cdr3_length: 16; clone_size: -
cdr3_nt: TGTACCAGCAGCTTGGGACGGGGCGATGAGCAGTTCTTC; cdr3_aa: CTSSLGRGDEQFF; d_call: -; v_call: TRBV5-6; j_call: TRBJ2-1; cdr3_length: 13; clone_size: -
cdr3_nt: TGTGCCAGCAGAATGGGTGCAGCGAACACTGAAGCTTTCTTT; cdr3_aa: CASRMGAANTEAFF; d_call: -; v_call: TRBV27; j_call: TRBJ1-1; cdr3_length: 14; clone_size: few
cdr3_nt: TGTGCCAGCAGCTTAGTCGGCCCGTCGGTGGATACGCAGTATTTT; cdr3_aa: CASSLVGPSVDTQYF; d_call: -; v_call: TRBV7-8; j_call: TRBJ2-3; cdr3_length: 15; clone_size: many
cdr3_nt: TGTGCCATTGGCGGGGGGGGTGTGGAGACCCAGTACTTC; cdr3_aa: CAIGGGGVETQYF; d_call: TRBD2; v_call: TRBV10-3; j_call: TRBJ2-5; cdr3_length: 13; clone_size: few
cdr3_nt: TGCGCCAGCAGTCAATCGGCACCGGAGAAAAGCACAGATACGCAGTATTTT; cdr3_aa: CASSQSAPEKSTDTQYF; d_call: -; v_call: TRBV23-1; j_call: TRBJ2-3; cdr3_length: 17; clone_size: -
cdr3_nt: TGTGCCAGCAGCTCGACAGGGACAAATTATAATGGCTACACCTTC; cdr3_aa: CASSSTGTNYNGYTF; d_call: TRBD1; v_call: TRBV7-9; j_call: TRBJ1-2; cdr3_length: 15; clone_size: many
cdr3_nt: TGTGCCAGCATCGAGTATTTAGACAGGCTTTATTCACCCCTCCACTTT; cdr3_aa: CASIEYLDRLYSPLHF; d_call: -; v_call: TRBV6-1; j_call: TRBJ1-6; cdr3_length: 16; clone_size: many
cdr3_nt: TGTGCCAGCAGCTCCCGGACGGAAACCTACAATGAGCAGTTCTTC; cdr3_aa: CASSSRTETYNEQFF; d_call: -; v_call: TRBV7-2; j_call: TRBJ2-1; cdr3_length: 15; clone_size: many
cdr3_nt: TGTGCCAGCAGTTCCCGTTTCGGCAATGAGCAGTTCTTC; cdr3_aa: CASSSRFGNEQFF; d_call: -; v_call: TRBV6-1; j_call: TRBJ2-1; cdr3_length: 13; clone_size: many
cdr3_nt: TGCAGTGCTCCTCCCCGGGGAGCGGGAAGTGAGCAGTTCTTC; cdr3_aa: CSAPPRGAGSEQFF; d_call: TRBD2; v_call: TRBV20-1; j_call: TRBJ2-1; cdr3_length: 14; clone_size: -
cdr3_nt: TGTGCCTGGAGTGTACAACAGGGAATAACCGGGGAGCTGTTTTTT; cdr3_aa: CAWSVQQGITGELFF; d_call: -; v_call: TRBV30; j_call: TRBJ2-2; cdr3_length: 15; clone_size: -